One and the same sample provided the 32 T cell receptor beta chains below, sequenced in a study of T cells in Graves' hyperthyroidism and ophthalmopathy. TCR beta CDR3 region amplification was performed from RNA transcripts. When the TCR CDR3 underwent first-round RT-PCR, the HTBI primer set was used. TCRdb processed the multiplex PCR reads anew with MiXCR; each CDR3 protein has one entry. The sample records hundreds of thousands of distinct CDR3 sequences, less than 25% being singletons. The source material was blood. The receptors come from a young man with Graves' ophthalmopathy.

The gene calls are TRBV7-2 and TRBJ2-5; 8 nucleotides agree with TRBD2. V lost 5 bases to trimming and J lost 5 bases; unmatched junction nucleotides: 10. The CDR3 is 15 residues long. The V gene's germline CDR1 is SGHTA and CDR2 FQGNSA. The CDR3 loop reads CASSLSGSGEETQYF. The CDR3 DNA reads TGTGCCAGCAGCCTCAGCGGGAGTGGAGAGGAGACCCAGTACTTC. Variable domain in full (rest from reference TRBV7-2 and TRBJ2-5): GAGVSQSPSNKVTEKGKDVELRCDPISGHTALYWYRQSLGQGLEFLIYFQGNSAPDKSGLPSDRFSAERTGGSVSTLTIQRTQQEDSAVYLCASSLSGSGEETQYFGPGTRLLVL.

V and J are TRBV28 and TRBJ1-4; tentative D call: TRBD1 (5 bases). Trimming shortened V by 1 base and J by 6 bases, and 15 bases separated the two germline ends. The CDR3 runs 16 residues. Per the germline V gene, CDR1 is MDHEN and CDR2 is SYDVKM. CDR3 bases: TGTGCCAGCAGTTTATCCGGGGCAGGGTCTGATGAAAAACTGTTTTTT. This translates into CASSLSGAGSDEKLFF.

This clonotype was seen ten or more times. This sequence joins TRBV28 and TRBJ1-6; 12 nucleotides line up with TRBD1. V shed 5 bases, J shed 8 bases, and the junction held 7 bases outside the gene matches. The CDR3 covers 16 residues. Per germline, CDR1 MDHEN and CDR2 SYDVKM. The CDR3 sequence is CASSAGTGGDHSPLHF. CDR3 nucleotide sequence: TGTGCCAGCAGTGCGGGGACAGGGGGCGATCATTCACCCCTCCACTTT. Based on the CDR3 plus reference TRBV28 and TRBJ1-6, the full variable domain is DVKVTQSSRYLVKRTGEKVFLECVQDMDHENMFWYRQDPGLGLRLIYFSYDVKMKEKGDIPEGYSVSREKKERFSLILESASTNQTSMYLCASSAGTGGDHSPLHFGNGTRLTVT.

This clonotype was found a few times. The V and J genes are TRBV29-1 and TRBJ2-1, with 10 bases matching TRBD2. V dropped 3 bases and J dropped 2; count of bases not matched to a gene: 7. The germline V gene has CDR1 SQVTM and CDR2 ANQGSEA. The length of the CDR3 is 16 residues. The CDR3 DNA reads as TGCAGCGTTGATGGGGCTAGCGGGAGAACCTACAATGAGCAGTTCTTC. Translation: CSVDGASGRTYNEQFF.

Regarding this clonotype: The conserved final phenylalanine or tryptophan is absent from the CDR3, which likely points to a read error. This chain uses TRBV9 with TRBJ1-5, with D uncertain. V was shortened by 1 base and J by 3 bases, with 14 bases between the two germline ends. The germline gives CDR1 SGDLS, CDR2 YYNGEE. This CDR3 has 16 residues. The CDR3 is CASSVRDPWDNQPQHS. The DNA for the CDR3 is TGTGCCAGCAGCGTACGGGATCCGTGGGACAATCAGCCCCAGCATTCT.

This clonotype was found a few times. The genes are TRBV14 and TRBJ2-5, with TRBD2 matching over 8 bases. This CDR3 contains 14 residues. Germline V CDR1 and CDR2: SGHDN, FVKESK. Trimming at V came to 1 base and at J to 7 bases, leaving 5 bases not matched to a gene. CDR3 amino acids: CASSQVKREWTQYF. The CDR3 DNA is TGTGCCAGCAGCCAAGTGAAGCGGGAGTGGACCCAGTACTTC.

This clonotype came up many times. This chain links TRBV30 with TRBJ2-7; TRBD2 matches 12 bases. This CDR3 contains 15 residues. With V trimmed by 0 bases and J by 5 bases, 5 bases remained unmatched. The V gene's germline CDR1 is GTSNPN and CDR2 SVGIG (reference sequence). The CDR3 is CAWSVRLAGVHEQYF. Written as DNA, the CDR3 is TGTGCCTGGAGTGTTCGACTAGCGGGAGTCCACGAGCAGTACTTC. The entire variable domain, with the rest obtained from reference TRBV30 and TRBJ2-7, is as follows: SQTIHQWPATLVQPVGSPLSLECTVEGTSNPNLYWYRQAAGRGLQLLFYSVGIGQISSEVPQNLSASRPQDRQFILSSKKLLLSDSGFYLCAWSVRLAGVHEQYFGPGTRLTVT.

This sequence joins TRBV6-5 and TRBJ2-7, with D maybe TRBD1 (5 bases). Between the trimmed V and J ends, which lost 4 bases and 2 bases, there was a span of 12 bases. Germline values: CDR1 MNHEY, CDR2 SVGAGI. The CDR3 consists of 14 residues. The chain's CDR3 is CASSSIKGTYEQYF. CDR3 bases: TGTGCCAGCAGTTCCATTAAGGGGACCTACGAGCAGTACTTC.

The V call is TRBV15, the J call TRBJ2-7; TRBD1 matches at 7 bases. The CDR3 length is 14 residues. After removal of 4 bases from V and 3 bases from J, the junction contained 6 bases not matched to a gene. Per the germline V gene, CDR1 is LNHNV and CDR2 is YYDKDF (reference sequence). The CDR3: CATSTHRDSYEQYF. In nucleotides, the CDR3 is TGTGCCACCAGCACCCACCGGGACAGCTACGAGCAGTACTTC.

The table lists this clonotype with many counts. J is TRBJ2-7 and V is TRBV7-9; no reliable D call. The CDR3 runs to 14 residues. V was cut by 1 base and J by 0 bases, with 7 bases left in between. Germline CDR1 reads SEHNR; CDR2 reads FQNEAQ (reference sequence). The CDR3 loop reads CASSLGSNSYEQYF. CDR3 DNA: TGTGCCAGCAGCTTAGGCTCGAACTCCTACGAGCAGTACTTC.

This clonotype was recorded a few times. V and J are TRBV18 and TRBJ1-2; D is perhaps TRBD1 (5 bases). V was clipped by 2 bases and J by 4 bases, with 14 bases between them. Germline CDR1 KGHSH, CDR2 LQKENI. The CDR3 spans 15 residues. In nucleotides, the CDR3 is TGTGCCAGCTCACCAGGGAGGGGACCCTCCTATGGCTACACCTTC. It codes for CASSPGRGPSYGYTF.

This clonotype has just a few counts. The CDR3, as DNA: TGTGCCAGCAGCCGAGATTGGAGGGCCGGGGAGCTGTTTTTT. Its translation is CASSRDWRAGELFF. This sequence joins TRBV7-9 and TRBJ2-2, with a weak D call TRBD2 (6 bases). CDR3 length equals 14 residues. Per germline, CDR1 SEHNR and CDR2 FQNEAQ (reference sequence). V was trimmed by 5 bases and J by 6 bases, leaving 13 bases between them.

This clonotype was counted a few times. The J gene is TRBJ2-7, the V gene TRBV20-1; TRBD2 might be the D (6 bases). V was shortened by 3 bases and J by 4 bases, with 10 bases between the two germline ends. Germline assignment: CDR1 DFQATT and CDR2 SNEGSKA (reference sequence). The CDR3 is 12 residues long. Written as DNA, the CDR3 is TGCAGTGCTAGTTGGCGGGAATACGAGCAGTACTTC. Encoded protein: CSASWREYEQYF.

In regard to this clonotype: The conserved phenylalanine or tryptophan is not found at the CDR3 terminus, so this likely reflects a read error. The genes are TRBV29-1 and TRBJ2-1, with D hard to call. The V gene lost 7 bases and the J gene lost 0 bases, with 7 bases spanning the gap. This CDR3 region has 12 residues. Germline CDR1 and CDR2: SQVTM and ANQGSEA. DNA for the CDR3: TGCAGCGCCCAAAACTCCTACAATGAGCAGTTCCTC. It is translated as CSAQNSYNEQFL.

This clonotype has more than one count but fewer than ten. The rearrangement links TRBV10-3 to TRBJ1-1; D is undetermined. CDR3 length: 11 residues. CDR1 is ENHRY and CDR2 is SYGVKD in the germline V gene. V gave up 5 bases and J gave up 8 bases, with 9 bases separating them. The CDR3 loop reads CAISSQREAFF. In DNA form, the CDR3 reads TGTGCCATCAGTAGCCAGCGAGAAGCTTTCTTT.

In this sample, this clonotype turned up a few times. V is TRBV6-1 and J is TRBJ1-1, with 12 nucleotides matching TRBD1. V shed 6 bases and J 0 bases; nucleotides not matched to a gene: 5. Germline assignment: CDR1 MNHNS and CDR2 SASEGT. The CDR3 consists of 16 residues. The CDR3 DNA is TGTGCCAGCAGAGGAGGGACAGGGGGCTTGAACACTGAAGCTTTCTTT. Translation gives CASRGGTGGLNTEAFF.

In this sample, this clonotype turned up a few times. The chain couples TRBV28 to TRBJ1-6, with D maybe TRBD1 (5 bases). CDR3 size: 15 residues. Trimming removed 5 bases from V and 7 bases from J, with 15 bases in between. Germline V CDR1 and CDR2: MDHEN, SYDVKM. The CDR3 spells CASSPLGGGNSPLHF. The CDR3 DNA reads TGTGCCAGCAGTCCCCTTGGGGGGGGAAATTCACCCCTCCACTTT.

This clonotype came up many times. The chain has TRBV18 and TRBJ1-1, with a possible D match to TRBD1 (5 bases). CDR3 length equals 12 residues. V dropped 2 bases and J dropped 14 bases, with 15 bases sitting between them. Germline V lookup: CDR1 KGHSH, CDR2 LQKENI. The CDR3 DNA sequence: TGTGCCAGCTCACCAGCCCAGGGCCCCCTCTTCTTT. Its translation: CASSPAQGPLFF.

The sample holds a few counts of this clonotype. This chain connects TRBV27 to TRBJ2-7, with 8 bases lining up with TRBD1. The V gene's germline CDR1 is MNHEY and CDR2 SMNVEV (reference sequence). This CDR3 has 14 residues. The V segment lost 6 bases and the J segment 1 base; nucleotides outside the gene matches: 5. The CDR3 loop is CASSFTGGSYEQYF. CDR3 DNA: TGTGCCAGCAGCTTCACAGGGGGTTCCTACGAGCAGTACTTC.

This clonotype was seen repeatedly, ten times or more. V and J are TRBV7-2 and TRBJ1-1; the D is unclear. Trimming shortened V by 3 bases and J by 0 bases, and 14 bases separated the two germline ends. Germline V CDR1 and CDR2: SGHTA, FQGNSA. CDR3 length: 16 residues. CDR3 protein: CASSFVAGAMNTEAFF. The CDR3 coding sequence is TGTGCCAGCAGCTTCGTCGCGGGCGCGATGAACACTGAAGCTTTCTTT.

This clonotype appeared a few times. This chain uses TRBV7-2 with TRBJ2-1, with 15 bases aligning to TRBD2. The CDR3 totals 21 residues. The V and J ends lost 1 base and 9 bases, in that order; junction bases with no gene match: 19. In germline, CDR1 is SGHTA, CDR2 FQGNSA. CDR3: CASSLGKSGLAGGTPGGEQFF. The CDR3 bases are TGTGCCAGCAGCTTAGGGAAGTCGGGACTAGCGGGAGGAACCCCAGGTGGTGAGCAGTTCTTC.

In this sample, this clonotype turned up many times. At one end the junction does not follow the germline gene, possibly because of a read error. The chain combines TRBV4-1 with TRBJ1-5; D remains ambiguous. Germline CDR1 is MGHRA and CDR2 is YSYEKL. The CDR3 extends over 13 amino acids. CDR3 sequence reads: CASSQGLGQPQHF. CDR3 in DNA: TGTGCCAGCAGCCAAGGTCTTGGTCAGCCCCAGCATTTT.

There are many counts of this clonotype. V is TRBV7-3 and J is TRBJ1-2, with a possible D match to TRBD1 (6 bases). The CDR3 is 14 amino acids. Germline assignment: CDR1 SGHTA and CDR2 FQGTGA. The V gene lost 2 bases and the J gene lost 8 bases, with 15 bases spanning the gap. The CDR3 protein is CASSLSQGGGGYTF. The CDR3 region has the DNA TGTGCCAGCAGCTTATCACAGGGAGGGGGAGGCTACACCTTC.

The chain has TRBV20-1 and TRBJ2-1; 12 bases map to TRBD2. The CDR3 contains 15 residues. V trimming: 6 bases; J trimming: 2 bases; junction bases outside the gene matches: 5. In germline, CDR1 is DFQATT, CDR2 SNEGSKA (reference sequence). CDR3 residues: CSARTSGETYNEQFF. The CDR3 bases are TGCAGTGCGCGGACTAGCGGGGAGACCTACAATGAGCAGTTCTTC.

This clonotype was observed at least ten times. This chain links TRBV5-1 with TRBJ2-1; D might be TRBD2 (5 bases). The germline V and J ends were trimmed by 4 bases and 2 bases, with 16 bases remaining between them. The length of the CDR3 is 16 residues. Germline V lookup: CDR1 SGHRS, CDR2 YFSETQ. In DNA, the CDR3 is TGCGCCAGCAGCCCACCGGGATATACAACCTACAATGAGCAGTTCTTC. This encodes CASSPPGYTTYNEQFF.

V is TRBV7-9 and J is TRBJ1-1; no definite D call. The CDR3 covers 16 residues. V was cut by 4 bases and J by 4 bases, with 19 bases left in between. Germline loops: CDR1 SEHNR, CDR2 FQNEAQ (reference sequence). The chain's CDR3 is CASSSDYFTSSTEAFF. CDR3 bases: TGTGCCAGCAGCTCCGACTACTTCACTAGTAGCACTGAAGCTTTCTTT. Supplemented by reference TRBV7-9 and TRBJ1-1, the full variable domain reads DTGVSQNPRHKITKRGQNVTFRCDPISEHNRLYWYRQTLGQGPEFLTYFQNEAQLEKSRLLSDRFSAERPKGSFSTLEIQRTEQGDSAMYLCASSSDYFTSSTEAFFGQGTRLTVV.

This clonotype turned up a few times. CDR3 DNA: TGCAGTGCTAGAGATTCGACGTTCCTGACTGAAGCTTTCTTT. Translated: CSARDSTFLTEAFF. The chain has TRBV20-1 and TRBJ1-1; D uncertain. V lost 0 bases and J lost 5, with 13 bases in between. The CDR3 loop spans 14 amino acids. CDR1 DFQATT and CDR2 SNEGSKA come from the germline V gene (reference sequence).

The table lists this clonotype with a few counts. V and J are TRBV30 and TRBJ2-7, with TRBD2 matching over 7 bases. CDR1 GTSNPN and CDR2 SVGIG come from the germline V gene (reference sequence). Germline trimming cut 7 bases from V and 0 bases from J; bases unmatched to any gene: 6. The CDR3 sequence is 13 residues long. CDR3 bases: TGTGCCTCCCCTAGCGGCCGCTCCTACGAGCAGTACTTC. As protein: CASPSGRSYEQYF.

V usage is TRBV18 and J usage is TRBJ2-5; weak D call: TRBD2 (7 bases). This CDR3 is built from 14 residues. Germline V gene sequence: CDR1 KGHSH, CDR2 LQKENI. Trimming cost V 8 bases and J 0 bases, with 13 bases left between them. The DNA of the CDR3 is TGTGCCAGCGGAACAGGGACTAACCAAGAGACCCAGTACTTC. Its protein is CASGTGTNQETQYF.

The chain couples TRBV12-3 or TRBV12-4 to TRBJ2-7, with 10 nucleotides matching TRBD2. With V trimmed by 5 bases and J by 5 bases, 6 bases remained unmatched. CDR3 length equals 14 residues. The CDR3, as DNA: TGTGCCAGCAGTCCGAGCGGGAGGGCCGACGAGCAGTACTTC. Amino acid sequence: CASSPSGRADEQYF.

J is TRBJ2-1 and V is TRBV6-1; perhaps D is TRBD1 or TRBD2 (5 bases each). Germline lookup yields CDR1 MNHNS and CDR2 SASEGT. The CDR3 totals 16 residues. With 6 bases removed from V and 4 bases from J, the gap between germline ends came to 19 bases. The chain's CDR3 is CASSPLGERGYNEQFF. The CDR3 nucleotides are TGTGCCAGCAGCCCCTTGGGGGAACGTGGGTACAATGAGCAGTTCTTC.

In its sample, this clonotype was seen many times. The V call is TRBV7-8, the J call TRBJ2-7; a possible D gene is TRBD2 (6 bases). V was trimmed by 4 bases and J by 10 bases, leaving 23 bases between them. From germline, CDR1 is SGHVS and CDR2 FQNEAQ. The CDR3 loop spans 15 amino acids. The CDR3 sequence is CASSYVSGSQAEQYF. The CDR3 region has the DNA TGTGCCAGCAGCTATGTTTCCGGGAGCCAAGCGGAACAGTACTTC.